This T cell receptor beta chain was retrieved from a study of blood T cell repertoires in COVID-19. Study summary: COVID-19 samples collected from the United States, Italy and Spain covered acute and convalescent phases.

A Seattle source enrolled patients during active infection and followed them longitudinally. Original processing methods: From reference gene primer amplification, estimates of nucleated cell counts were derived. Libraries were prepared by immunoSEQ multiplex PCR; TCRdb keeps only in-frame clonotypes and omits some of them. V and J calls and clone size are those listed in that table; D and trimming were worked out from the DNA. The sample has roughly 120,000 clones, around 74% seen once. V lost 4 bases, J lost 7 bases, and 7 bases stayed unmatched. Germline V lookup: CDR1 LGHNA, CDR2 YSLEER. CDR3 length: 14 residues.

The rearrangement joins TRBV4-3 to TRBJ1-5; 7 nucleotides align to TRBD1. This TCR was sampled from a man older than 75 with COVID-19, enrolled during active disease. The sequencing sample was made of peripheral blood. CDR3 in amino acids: CASSLERGRQPQHF. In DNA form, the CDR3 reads TGCGCCAGCAGCCTAGAGAGGGGGCGGCAGCCCCAGCATTTT.